These 3 T cell receptor beta chains were all obtained from the same sample, sequenced in a study of T cell repertoires in cytomegalovirus infection. Via MiXCR, TCRdb re-called the reads, giving one row per CDR3 protein. The sample includes some 450,000 distinct CDR3 sequences, under 40% of them seen just once. What was sequenced was PBMCs. Receptors originate from a human donor in good health (CMV status not recorded). Some clones in this sample may be carry-over from other donors' samples.

The chain links TRBV11-2 to TRBJ2-3, with a tentative D call TRBD2 (6 bases). Per germline, CDR1 SGHAT and CDR2 FQNNGV. CDR3 length: 16 amino acids. The V end was cut by 5 bases, the J end by 2 bases, with 17 bases between. CDR3 residues: CASSGTGTSFTDTQYF. Here the CDR3 DNA reads TGTGCCAGCAGCGGGACCGGGACTTCTTTCACAGATACGCAGTATTTT.

This chain connects TRBV4-2 to TRBJ2-5, with D tentatively TRBD1 or TRBD2 (5 bases each). The CDR3 spans 16 residues. Germline loops: CDR1 LGHNA, CDR2 YNFKEQ. The germline V and J ends were trimmed by 0 bases and 1 base, with 12 bases remaining between them. CDR3 bases: TGTGCCAGCAGCCAAGATCGTCGGGGCCTCCAAGAGACCCAGTACTTC. Amino acid sequence: CASSQDRRGLQETQYF.

Of note for this clonotype: Relative to the germline gene, one junction end is altered; a read error may explain this. The CDR3 DNA is TGTGCAAGCAGAGGAGGACAGATAAATTCACCCCTCCACTTT. Encoded protein: CASRGGQINSPLHF. This chain connects TRBV7-2 to TRBJ1-6, with a weak D call TRBD1 (6 bases). Per germline, CDR1 SGHTA and CDR2 FQGNSA. The CDR3 spans 14 residues.